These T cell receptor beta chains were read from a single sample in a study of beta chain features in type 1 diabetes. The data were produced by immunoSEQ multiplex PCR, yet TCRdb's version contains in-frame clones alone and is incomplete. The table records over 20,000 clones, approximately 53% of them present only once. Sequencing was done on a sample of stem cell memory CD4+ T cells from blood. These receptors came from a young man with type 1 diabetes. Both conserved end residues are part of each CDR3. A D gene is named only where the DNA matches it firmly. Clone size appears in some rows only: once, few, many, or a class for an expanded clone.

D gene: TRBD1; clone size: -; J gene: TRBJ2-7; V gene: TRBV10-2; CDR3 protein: CASSALMGTGGLYEQYF; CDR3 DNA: TGCGCCAGCAGTGCCCTCATGGGGACAGGGGGCCTCTACGAGCAGTACTTC
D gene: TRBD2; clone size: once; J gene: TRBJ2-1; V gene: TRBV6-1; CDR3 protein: CASREKRGSYNEQFF; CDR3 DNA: TGTGCCAGCAGAGAAAAGCGGGGCTCCTACAATGAGCAGTTCTTC
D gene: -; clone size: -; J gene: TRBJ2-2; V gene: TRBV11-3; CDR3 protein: CASSSLGHYDTGELFF; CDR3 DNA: TGTGCCAGCAGCTCCCTGGGACACTATGATACCGGGGAGCTGTTTTTT
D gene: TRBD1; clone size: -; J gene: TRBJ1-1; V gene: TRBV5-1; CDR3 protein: CASSKQGENTEAFF; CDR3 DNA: TGCGCCAGCAGCAAACAGGGGGAGAACACTGAAGCTTTCTTT
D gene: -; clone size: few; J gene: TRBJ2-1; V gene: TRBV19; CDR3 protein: CASSIKGASVDEQFF; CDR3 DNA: TGTGCCAGTAGTATCAAGGGGGCTAGCGTCGATGAGCAGTTCTTC
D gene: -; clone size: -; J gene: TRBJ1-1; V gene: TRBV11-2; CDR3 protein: CASTADGRAEAFF; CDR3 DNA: TGTGCCAGCACCGCGGATGGGAGGGCCGAAGCTTTCTTT
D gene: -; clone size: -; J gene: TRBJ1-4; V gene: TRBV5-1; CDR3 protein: CASSLAGANEKLFF; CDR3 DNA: TGCGCCAGCAGCCTGGCCGGAGCTAATGAAAAACTGTTTTTT
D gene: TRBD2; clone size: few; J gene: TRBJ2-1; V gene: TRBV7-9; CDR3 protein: CASSPRLAGSGNNEQFF; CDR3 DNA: TGTGCCAGCAGCCCCCGACTAGCGGGTTCAGGAAACAATGAGCAGTTCTTC
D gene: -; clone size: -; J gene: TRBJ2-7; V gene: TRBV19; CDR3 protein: CASREYLNSYEQYF; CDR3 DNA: TGTGCCAGTAGAGAGTATCTGAATTCCTACGAGCAGTACTTC
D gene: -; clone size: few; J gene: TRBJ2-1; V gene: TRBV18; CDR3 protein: CASSLTQYNEQFF; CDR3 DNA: TGTGCCAGCTCCCTCACCCAGTACAATGAGCAGTTCTTC
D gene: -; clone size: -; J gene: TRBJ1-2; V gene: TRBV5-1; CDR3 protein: CASSLEGGNYGYTF; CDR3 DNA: TGCGCCAGCAGCTTGGAGGGGGGGAACTATGGCTACACCTTC
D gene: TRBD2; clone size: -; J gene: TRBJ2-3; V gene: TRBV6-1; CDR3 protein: CASIGGRKGDTQYF; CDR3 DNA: TGTGCCAGCATAGGCGGGAGGAAGGGAGATACGCAGTATTTT
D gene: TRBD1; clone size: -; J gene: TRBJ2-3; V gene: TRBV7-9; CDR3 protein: CASSFPGTGGADTQYF; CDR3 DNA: TGTGCCAGCAGCTTCCCCGGGACAGGGGGCGCAGATACGCAGTATTTT
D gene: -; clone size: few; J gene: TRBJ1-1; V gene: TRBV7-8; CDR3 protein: CASSLYDSTEAFF; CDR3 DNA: TGTGCCAGCAGCTTATACGACAGCACTGAAGCTTTCTTT
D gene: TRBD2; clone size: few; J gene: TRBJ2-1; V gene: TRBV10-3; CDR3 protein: CAISESSGSLNEQFF; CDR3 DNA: TGTGCCATCAGTGAGTCGAGCGGGAGCCTCAATGAGCAGTTCTTC
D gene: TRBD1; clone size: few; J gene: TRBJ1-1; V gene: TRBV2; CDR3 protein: CASNNRGEAFF; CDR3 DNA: TGTGCCAGCAATAACAGGGGTGAAGCTTTCTTT
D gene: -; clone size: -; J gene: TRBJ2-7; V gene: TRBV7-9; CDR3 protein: CASSFALNVGLSYEQYF; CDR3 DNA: TGTGCCAGCAGCTTCGCCTTAAATGTCGGTCTGTCCTACGAGCAGTACTTC
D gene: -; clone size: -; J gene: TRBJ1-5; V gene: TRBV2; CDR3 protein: CASSEPSGSNQPQHF; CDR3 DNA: TGTGCCAGCAGTGAACCGTCCGGTAGCAATCAGCCCCAGCATTTT
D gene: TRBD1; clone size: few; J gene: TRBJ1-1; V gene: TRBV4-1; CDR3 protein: CASSQPDRGVNTEAFF; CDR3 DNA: TGCGCCAGCAGCCAGCCGGACAGGGGGGTGAACACTGAAGCTTTCTTT
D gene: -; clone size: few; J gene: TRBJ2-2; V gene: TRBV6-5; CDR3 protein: CASSYSGRGSTGELFF; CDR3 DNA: TGTGCCAGCAGTTACTCGGGCAGGGGAAGCACCGGGGAGCTGTTTTTT
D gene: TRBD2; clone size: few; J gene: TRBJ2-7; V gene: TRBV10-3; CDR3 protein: CAISVGLAGGYEQYF; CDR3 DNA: TGTGCCATCAGTGTGGGACTAGCGGGAGGTTACGAGCAGTACTTC
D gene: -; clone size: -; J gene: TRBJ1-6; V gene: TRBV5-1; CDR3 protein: CASSFGQGINNSPLHF; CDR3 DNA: TGCGCCAGCAGCTTTGGCCAGGGGATCAATAATTCACCCCTCCACTTT
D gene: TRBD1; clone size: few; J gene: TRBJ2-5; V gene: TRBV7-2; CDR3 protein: CASRTDRGRETQYF; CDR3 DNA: TGTGCCAGCAGAACGGACAGGGGACGAGAGACCCAGTACTTC
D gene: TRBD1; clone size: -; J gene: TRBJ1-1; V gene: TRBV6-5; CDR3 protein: CASRSGTGQGTEAFF; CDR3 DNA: TGTGCCAGCAGGTCCGGGACAGGGCAGGGCACTGAAGCTTTCTTT
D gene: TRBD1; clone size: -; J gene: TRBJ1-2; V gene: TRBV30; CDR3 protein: CAWGLPNRGYGYTF; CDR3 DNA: TGTGCCTGGGGCCTCCCGAACAGGGGCTATGGCTACACCTTC
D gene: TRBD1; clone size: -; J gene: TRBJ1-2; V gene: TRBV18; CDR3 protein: CASSPRATGGEINAAVKAYGYTF; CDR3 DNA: TGTGCCAGCTCACCACGCGCGACAGGGGGCGAAATTAACGCCGCGGTGAAAGCCTATGGCTACACCTTC
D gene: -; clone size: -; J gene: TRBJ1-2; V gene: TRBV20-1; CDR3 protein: CSATTGSGYTF; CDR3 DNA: TGCAGTGCTACTACAGGGTCTGGCTACACCTTC
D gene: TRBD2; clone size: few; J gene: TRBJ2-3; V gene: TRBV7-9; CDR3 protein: CASSLRAGVGADTQYF; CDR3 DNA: TGTGCCAGCAGCTTACGTGCGGGAGTAGGAGCAGATACGCAGTATTTT
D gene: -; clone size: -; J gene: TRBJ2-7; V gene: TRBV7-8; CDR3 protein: CASSLEGAYEQYF; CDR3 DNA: TGTGCCAGCAGCTTAGAGGGGGCCTACGAGCAGTACTTC
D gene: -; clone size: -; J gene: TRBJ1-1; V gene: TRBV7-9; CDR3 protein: CASSLEQGLKSEAFF; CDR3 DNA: TGTGCCAGCAGCTTAGAACAGGGCCTTAAATCTGAAGCTTTCTTT
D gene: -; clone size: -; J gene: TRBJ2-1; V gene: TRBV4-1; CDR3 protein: CASSQDRNEQFF; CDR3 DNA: TGCGCCAGCAGCCAAGATAGAAATGAGCAGTTCTTC
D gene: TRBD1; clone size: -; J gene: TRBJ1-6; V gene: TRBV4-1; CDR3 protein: CASSQDGDRDSSYNSPLHF; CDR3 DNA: TGCGCCAGCAGCCAAGACGGGGACAGGGATTCCTCCTATAATTCACCCCTCCACTTT
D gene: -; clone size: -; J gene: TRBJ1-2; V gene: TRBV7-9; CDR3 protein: CASSRTGRSGNYGYTF; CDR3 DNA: TGTGCCAGCAGCAGGACCGGGAGAAGTGGGAACTATGGCTACACCTTC
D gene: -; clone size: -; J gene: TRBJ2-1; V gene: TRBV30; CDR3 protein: CAWSRVGEQFF; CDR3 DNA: TGTGCCTGGTCTCGTGTCGGGGAGCAGTTCTTC
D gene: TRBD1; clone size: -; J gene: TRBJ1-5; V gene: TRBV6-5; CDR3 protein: CASSARGRGDQPQHF; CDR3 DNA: TGTGCCAGCAGCGCTCGAGGCAGGGGGGATCAGCCCCAGCATTTT
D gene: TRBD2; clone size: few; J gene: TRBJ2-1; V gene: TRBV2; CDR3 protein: CASMPGGSYNEQFF; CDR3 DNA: TGTGCCAGCATGCCGGGAGGTTCCTACAATGAGCAGTTCTTC
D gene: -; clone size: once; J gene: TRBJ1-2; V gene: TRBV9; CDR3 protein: CASSVGTGGSGYTF; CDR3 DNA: TGTGCCAGCAGCGTAGGGACTGGGGGGTCTGGCTACACCTTC
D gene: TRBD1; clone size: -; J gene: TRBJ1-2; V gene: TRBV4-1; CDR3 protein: CASSQRDRSAGAYGYTF; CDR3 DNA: TGCGCCAGCAGCCAGCGGGACAGATCAGCAGGGGCCTATGGCTACACCTTC
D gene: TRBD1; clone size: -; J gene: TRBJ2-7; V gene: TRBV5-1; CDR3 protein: CASSPWVDRGDEQYF; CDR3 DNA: TGCGCCAGCAGCCCCTGGGTTGACAGGGGCGACGAGCAGTACTTC
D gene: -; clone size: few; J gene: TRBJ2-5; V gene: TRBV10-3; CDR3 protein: CAISEEGRETQYF; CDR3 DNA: TGTGCCATCAGTGAGGAGGGCCGGGAGACCCAGTACTTC
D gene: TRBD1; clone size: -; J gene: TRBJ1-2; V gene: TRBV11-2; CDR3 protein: CASSRGQGNYGYTF; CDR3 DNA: TGTGCCAGCAGTCGCGGACAGGGAAACTATGGCTACACCTTC
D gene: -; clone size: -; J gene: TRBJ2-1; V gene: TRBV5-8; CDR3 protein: CASDRWAYNEQFF; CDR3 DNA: TGTGCCAGCGACAGGTGGGCCTACAATGAGCAGTTCTTC
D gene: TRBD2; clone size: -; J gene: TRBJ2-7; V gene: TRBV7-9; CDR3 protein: CASSLLAGDVREQYF; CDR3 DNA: TGTGCCAGCAGCTTATTAGCGGGAGATGTTCGCGAGCAGTACTTC
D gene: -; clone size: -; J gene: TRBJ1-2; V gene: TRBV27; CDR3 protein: CASSLRGYYGYTF; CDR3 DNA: TGTGCCAGCAGTTTACGGGGGTACTATGGCTACACCTTC
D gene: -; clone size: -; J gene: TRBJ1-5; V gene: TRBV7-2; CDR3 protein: CASSEGAGVNQPQHF; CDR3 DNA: TGTGCCAGCAGCGAAGGTGCAGGGGTCAATCAGCCCCAGCATTTT
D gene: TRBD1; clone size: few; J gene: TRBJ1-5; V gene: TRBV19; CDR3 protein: CASSRSGTGVLNSNQPQHF; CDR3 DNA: TGTGCCAGTAGTAGGTCCGGGACAGGGGTCCTTAATAGCAATCAGCCCCAGCATTTT